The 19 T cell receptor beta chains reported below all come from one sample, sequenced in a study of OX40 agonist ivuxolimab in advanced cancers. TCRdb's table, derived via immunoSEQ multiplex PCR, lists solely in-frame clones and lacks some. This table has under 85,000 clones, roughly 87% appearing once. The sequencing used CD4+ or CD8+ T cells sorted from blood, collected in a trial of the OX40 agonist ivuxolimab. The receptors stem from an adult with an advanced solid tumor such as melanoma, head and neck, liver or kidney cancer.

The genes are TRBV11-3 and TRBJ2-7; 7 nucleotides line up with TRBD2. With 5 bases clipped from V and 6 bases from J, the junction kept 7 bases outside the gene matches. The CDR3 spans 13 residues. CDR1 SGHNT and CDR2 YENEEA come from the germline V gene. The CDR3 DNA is TGTGCCAGCAGCGAGACTAGCAAGGGCGAGCAGTACTTC. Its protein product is CASSETSKGEQYF.

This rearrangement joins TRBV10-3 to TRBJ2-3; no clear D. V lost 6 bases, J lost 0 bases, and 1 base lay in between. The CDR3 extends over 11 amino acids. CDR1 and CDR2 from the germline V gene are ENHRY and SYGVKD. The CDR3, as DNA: TGTGCCATCAGGAGCACAGATACGCAGTATTTT. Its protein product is CAIRSTDTQYF.

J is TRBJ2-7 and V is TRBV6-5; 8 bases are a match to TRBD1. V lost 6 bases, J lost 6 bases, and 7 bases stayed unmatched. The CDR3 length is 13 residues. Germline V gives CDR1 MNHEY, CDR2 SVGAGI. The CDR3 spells CASRAPGTGEQYF. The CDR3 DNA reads TGTGCCAGCAGAGCGCCCGGGACAGGCGAGCAGTACTTC.

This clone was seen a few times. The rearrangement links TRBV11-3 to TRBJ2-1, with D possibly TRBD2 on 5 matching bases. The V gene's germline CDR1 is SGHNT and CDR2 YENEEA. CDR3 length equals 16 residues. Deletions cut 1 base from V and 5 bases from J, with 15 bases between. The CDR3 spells CASSLGDTGGHNEQFF. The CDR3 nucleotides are TGTGCCAGCAGCTTAGGAGACACTGGAGGCCACAATGAGCAGTTCTTC.

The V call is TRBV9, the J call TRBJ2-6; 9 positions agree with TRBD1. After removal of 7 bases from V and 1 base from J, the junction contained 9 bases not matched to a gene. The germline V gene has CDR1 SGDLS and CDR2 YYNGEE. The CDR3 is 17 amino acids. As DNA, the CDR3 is TGTGCCAGCTCATCAGGACAGGGGAGGTCTGGGGCCAACGTCCTGACTTTC. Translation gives CASSSGQGRSGANVLTF.

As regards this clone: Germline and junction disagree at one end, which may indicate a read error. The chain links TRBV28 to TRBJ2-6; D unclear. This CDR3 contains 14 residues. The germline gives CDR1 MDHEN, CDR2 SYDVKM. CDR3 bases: TGTGCCAGCAGTACTCTCTCTTGGGCCAACGTCCTGACTTTC. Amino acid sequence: CASSTLSWANVLTF.

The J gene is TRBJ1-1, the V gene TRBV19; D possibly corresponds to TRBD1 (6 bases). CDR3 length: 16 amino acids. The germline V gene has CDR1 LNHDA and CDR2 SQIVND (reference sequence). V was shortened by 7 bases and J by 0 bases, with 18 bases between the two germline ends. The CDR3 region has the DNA TGTGCCAGTACCTATTCCCCGGGACACCTGAACACTGAAGCTTTCTTT. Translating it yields CASTYSPGHLNTEAFF. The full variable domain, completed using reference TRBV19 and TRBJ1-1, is DGGITQSPKYLFRKEGQNVTLSCEQNLNHDAMYWYRQDPGQGLRLIYYSQIVNDFQKGDIAEGYSVSREKKESFPLTVTSAQKNPTAFYLCASTYSPGHLNTEAFFGQGTRLTVV.

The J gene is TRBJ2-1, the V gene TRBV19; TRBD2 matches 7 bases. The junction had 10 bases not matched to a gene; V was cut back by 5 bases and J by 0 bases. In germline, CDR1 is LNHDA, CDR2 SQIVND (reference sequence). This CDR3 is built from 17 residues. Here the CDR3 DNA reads TGTGCCAGTAGTCGGAGCGGGACGACCCTCTCCTACAATGAGCAGTTCTTC. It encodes CASSRSGTTLSYNEQFF.

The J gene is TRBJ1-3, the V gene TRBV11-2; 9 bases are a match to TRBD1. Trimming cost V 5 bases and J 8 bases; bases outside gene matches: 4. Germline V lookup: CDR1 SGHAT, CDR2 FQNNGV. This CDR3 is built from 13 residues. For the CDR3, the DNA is TGTGCCAGCAGCAGGGACAGGGCGGACACCATATATTTT. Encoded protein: CASSRDRADTIYF.

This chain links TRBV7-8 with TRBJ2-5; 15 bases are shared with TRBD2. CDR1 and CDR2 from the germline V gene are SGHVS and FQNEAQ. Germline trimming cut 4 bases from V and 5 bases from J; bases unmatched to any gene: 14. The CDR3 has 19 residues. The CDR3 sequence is CASSYRGRTSGRVLETQYF. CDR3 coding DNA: TGTGCCAGCAGCTACCGAGGCAGGACTAGCGGGAGGGTATTGGAGACCCAGTACTTC.

The CDR3 region is CASSPGTPYEQYF. The CDR3 DNA is TGTGCCAGTAGCCCGGGCACTCCCTACGAGCAGTACTTC. The chain employs TRBV19 and TRBJ2-7; D gene ambiguous. The CDR3 spans 13 residues. V shed 6 bases and J shed 2 bases, with 11 bases lying between them. Germline V lookup: CDR1 LNHDA, CDR2 SQIVND (reference sequence). Together with reference TRBV19 and TRBJ2-7, the CDR3 gives the full variable domain: DGGITQSPKYLFRKEGQNVTLSCEQNLNHDAMYWYRQDPGQGLRLIYYSQIVNDFQKGDIAEGYSVSREKKESFPLTVTSAQKNPTAFYLCASSPGTPYEQYFGPGTRLTVT.

The CDR3 DNA reads as TGTGCCAGCAGTGATCAGGTACTATCGGCGTTCTTC. As protein: CASSDQVLSAFF. V gene TRBV2 combines with J gene TRBJ2-1; D not resolved. Deletions cut 3 bases from V and 15 bases from J, with 15 bases between. This CDR3 is built from 12 residues. Germline lookup yields CDR1 SNHLY and CDR2 FYNNEI.

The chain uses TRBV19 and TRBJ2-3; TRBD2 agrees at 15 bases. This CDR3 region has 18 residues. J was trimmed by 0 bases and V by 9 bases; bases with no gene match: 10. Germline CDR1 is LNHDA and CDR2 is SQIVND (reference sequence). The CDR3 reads CASASGTSGRRSTDTQYF. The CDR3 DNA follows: TGTGCCAGCGCCTCCGGGACTAGCGGGAGGAGGAGCACAGATACGCAGTATTTT.

This chain's CDR3 is CASRDSGTGGYEQYF. The CDR3 DNA is TGTGCCAGTAGAGATTCCGGGACAGGGGGCTACGAGCAGTACTTC. The chain uses TRBV19 and TRBJ2-7; 11 bases are shared with TRBD1. CDR3 size: 15 residues. J was trimmed by 3 bases and V by 6 bases; bases with no gene match: 7. CDR1 LNHDA and CDR2 SQIVND come from the germline V gene (reference sequence).

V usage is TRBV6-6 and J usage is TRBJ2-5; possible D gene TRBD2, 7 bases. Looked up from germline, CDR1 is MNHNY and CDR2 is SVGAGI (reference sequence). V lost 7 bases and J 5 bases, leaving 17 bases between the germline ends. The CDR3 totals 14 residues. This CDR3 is CASNFGEGGETQYF. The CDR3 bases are TGTGCCAGCAATTTCGGGGAGGGGGGTGAGACCCAGTACTTC.

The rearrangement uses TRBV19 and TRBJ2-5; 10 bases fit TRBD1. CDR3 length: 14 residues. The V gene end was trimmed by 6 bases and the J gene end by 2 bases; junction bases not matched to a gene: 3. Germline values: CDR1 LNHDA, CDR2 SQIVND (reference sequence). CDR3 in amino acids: CASRVDRGQETQYF. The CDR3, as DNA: TGTGCCAGTAGGGTGGACAGGGGGCAAGAGACCCAGTACTTC. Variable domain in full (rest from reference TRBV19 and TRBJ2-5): DGGITQSPKYLFRKEGQNVTLSCEQNLNHDAMYWYRQDPGQGLRLIYYSQIVNDFQKGDIAEGYSVSREKKESFPLTVTSAQKNPTAFYLCASRVDRGQETQYFGPGTRLLVL.

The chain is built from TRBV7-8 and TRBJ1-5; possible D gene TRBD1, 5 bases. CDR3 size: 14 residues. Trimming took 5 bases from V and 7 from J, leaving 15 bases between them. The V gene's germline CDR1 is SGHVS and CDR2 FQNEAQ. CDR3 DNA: TGTGCCAGCAGCCCGCTTCAGGGATTGCAGCCCCAGCATTTT. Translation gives CASSPLQGLQPQHF. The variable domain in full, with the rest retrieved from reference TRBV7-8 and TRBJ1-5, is GAGVSQSPRYKVAKRGQDVALRCDPISGHVSLFWYQQALGQGPEFLTYFQNEAQLDKSGLPSDRFFAERPEGSVSTLKIQRTQQEDSAVYLCASSPLQGLQPQHFGDGTRLSIL.

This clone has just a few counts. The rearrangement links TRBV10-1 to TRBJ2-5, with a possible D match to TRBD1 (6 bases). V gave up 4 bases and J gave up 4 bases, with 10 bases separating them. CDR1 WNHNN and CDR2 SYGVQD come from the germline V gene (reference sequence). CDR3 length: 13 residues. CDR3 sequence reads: CASSAGQIETQYF. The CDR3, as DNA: TGCGCCAGCAGTGCAGGACAGATAGAGACCCAGTACTTC.

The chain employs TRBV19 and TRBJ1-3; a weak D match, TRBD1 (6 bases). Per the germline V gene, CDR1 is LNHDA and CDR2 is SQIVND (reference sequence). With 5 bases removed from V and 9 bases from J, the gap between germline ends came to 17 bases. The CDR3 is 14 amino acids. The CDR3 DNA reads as TGTGCCAGTAGTTCTCCGGAACAGGGTGGCACCATATATTTT. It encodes CASSSPEQGGTIYF.